Many counts were recorded for the clone carrying this TCR beta chain. What it binds is not known. The entry originates in a study of identical twins. General study points: Where beta out-of-frame sequences were concerned, excess twin sharing was weaker. Models, which agreed with sharing between unrelated individuals, nonetheless underestimated the out-of-frame TCR alpha sharing seen in monozygotic twins.

Each CDR3 protein gets one entry after TCRdb re-called the 5' RACE reads with MiXCR. The table includes some 690,000 distinct CDR3 sequences, 21% detected once. The sample also formed part of further work on T cells expressing NK-cell markers. That paper adds: Investigators obtained TCR beta repertoires from sorted CD3+CD56+NKG2C+, CD3+CD56+NKG2C- and CD3+CD56-NKG2C+ T cells. A range of about 1.0-8% of CD8+ T cells consisted of dominant NKG2C+ clonotypes in several donors.

Sequences were obtained from PBMCs. The clonotype originates from a woman under 30 in good health.

The CDR3 nucleotides are TGTGCTAGTGGTTTTGGTGGCCGATCCTACGAGCAGTACTTC. Its translation is CASGFGGRSYEQYF. The chain is built from TRBV12-5 and TRBJ2-7; no clear D gene. CDR1 is LGHNT, CDR2 FRNRAP, per germline. Trimming shortened V by 3 bases and J by 1 base, and 10 bases separated the two germline ends. The CDR3 sequence is 14 residues long.